These 21 T cell receptor beta chains originate from one sample sequenced in a study of monozygotic twins with cystic fibrosis. Libraries were prepared by immunoSEQ multiplex PCR; TCRdb keeps only in-frame clonotypes and omits some of them. The sample records roughly 13,000 clones, roughly nine tenths being singletons. The sample consisted of blood. The source of these receptors is a boy aged 5-17 years with cystic fibrosis.

The V gene is TRBV11-2, the J gene TRBJ2-7; D uncertain. This CDR3 has 11 amino acids. V lost 5 bases and J lost 5, with 7 bases in between. In germline, CDR1 is SGHAT, CDR2 FQNNGV. In DNA, the CDR3 is TGTGCCAGCAGCCTTCTCCACGAGCAGTACTTC. Translated, it gives CASSLLHEQYF.

J is TRBJ2-7 and V is TRBV28; weak D call: TRBD2 (5 bases). The CDR3 length is 16 residues. CDR1 and CDR2 (germline): MDHEN, SYDVKM. Trimming removed 7 bases at V and 7 bases at J, with 26 bases between. In nucleotides, the CDR3 is TGTGCCAGCACCCCCCGCGGGCAGCCATGGACGGAGGAGCAGTACTTC. Its protein product is CASTPRGQPWTEEQYF.

This chain uses TRBV10-3 with TRBJ2-3; tentatively, D is TRBD1 (5 bases). The CDR3 covers 14 residues. Germline V gene lookup returns CDR1 ENHRY and CDR2 SYGVKD. V lost 6 bases, J lost 3 bases, and 13 bases lay in between. Here the CDR3 DNA reads TGTGCCATCAGGGACAATGATGGGACAGATACGCAGTATTTT. Amino acid sequence: CAIRDNDGTDTQYF.

J is TRBJ1-1 and V is TRBV7-9, with D unclear. Trimming cost V 1 base and J 4 bases, with 7 bases left between them. CDR1 is SEHNR and CDR2 is FQNEAQ in the germline V gene (reference sequence). This CDR3 spans 13 amino acids. In nucleotides, the CDR3 is TGTGCCAGCAGCTTAGTCGGGAGCACTGAAGCTTTCTTT. This translates into CASSLVGSTEAFF.

The chain links TRBV5-1 to TRBJ2-7, with 10 bases lining up with TRBD1. Germline trimming cut 1 base from V and 0 bases from J; bases unmatched to any gene: 7. There are 17 residues in the CDR3. Germline V CDR1 and CDR2: SGHRS, YFSETQ. The chain's CDR3 is CASSLIRDRGSSYEQYF. The CDR3 coding sequence is TGCGCCAGCAGCTTGATAAGGGACAGGGGTAGCTCCTACGAGCAGTACTTC.

This chain uses TRBV29-1 with TRBJ1-2, with D tentatively TRBD1 (6 bases). Trimming took off 1 base at V and 3 bases at J, with 15 bases between the two ends. The CDR3 has 15 amino acids. Germline lookup yields CDR1 SQVTM and CDR2 ANQGSEA. CDR3 protein: CSVEGTDSPYYGYTF. The CDR3 region has the DNA TGCAGCGTTGAAGGGACAGACTCTCCCTACTATGGCTACACCTTC.

The rearrangement uses TRBV20-1 and TRBJ1-2; D is perhaps TRBD1 (6 bases). V lost 4 bases to trimming and J lost 7 bases, with 10 bases between them. Germline loops: CDR1 DFQATT, CDR2 SNEGSKA (reference sequence). This CDR3 spans 11 amino acids. Here the CDR3 DNA reads TGCAGTGCTAATATAGGGGGTGGCTACACCTTC. Its translation: CSANIGGGYTF.

The V gene is TRBV12-2, the J gene TRBJ2-1; the table's D call TRBD2 went unverified against the DNA. TRBV12-2 is recorded as a pseudogene. The CDR3 length is 15 residues. The CDR3 coding sequence is TGTGCAAGTCGCTCCCAAACCACTAGTTCCGATGAGCAGTTCTTC. Translating it yields CASRSQTTSSDEQFF.

The chain employs TRBV28 and TRBJ2-7; D possibly corresponds to TRBD1 (5 bases). The V gene lost 5 bases and the J gene lost 1 base, with 6 bases spanning the gap. The CDR3 covers 12 residues. Germline V gene lookup returns CDR1 MDHEN and CDR2 SYDVKM. The CDR3 here is CASSQGSYEQYF. The CDR3 DNA follows: TGTGCCAGCAGTCAGGGTTCCTACGAGCAGTACTTC. Combining the CDR3 with reference TRBV28 and TRBJ2-7 gives the whole variable domain DVKVTQSSRYLVKRTGEKVFLECVQDMDHENMFWYRQDPGLGLRLIYFSYDVKMKEKGDIPEGYSVSREKKERFSLILESASTNQTSMYLCASSQGSYEQYFGPGTRLTVT.

The chain has TRBV6-5 and TRBJ1-1; D unclear. Between the trimmed V and J ends, which lost 10 bases and 0 bases, there was a span of 18 bases. The CDR3 runs 15 residues. Germline CDR1 and CDR2: MNHEY and SVGAGI. This CDR3 reads CATLVSDVMNTEAFF. Here the CDR3 DNA reads TGTGCCACCCTGGTTTCGGACGTCATGAACACTGAAGCTTTCTTT.

The chain carries TRBV27 and TRBJ1-2, with D tentatively TRBD1 (6 bases). CDR1 and CDR2 from the germline V gene are MNHEY and SMNVEV (reference sequence). V lost 6 bases, J lost 4 bases, and 15 bases lay in between. This CDR3 has 14 amino acids. The CDR3 DNA is TGTGCCAGCAGACCGGGGGGCGGTGGCTATGGCTACACCTTC. The encoded protein is CASRPGGGGYGYTF.

The chain links TRBV6-6 to TRBJ2-3, with 9 bases that match TRBD2. CDR1 is MNHNY, CDR2 SVGAGI, per germline (reference sequence). After removal of 2 bases from V and 6 bases from J, the junction contained 6 bases not matched to a gene. The CDR3 has 15 amino acids. The CDR3 reads CASSYGGRAWDTQYF. In DNA form, the CDR3 reads TGTGCCAGCAGTTACGGCGGGAGGGCCTGGGATACGCAGTATTTT.

This clone was seen a single time. The CDR3 is CATPRPWTAVFGETQYF. The CDR3 DNA is TGCGCCACCCCCCGGCCCTGGACCGCTGTTTTTGGAGAGACCCAGTACTTC. The V and J genes are TRBV10-1 and TRBJ2-5; D remains ambiguous. V shed 10 bases and J shed 4 bases, with 28 bases lying between them. Germline V gene sequence: CDR1 WNHNN, CDR2 SYGVQD (reference sequence). The CDR3 runs to 17 residues.

The chain uses TRBV29-1 and TRBJ1-4; D might be TRBD1 (6 bases). V shed 7 bases and J shed 3 bases, with 15 bases lying between them. The length of the CDR3 is 14 residues. Germline V lookup: CDR1 SQVTM, CDR2 ANQGSEA. This CDR3 is CSAKQTGSNEKLFF. The CDR3 coding sequence is TGCAGCGCCAAACAGACAGGATCTAATGAAAAACTGTTTTTT.

In nucleotides, the CDR3 is TGTGCCAGCAGCCCCGAAGGGGGGAGCACAGATACGCAGTATTTT. Translation: CASSPEGGSTDTQYF. The J gene is TRBJ2-3, the V gene TRBV9; the D gene could be TRBD1 or TRBD2 (6 bases each). V was cut by 4 bases and J by 0 bases, with 12 bases left in between. Looked up from germline, CDR1 is SGDLS and CDR2 is YYNGEE. The CDR3 consists of 15 residues.

The chain recombines TRBV5-1 with TRBJ1-3; no reliable D call. The V gene's germline CDR1 is SGHRS and CDR2 YFSETQ. The V gene lost 5 bases and the J gene lost 0 bases, with 12 bases spanning the gap. The CDR3 length is 15 residues. As DNA, the CDR3 is TGCGCCAGCAGAGGGTCCGGCAGCTCTGGAAACACCATATATTTT. Protein: CASRGSGSSGNTIYF.

The chain combines TRBV6-5 with TRBJ2-5; D gene ambiguous. Deletions cut 6 bases from V and 5 bases from J, with 13 bases between. This CDR3 has 13 amino acids. CDR1 is MNHEY and CDR2 is SVGAGI in the germline V gene. The CDR3 here is CASRSVSSETQYF. The CDR3 DNA follows: TGTGCCAGCAGGAGCGTATCTTCGGAGACCCAGTACTTC.

The genes are TRBV10-2 and TRBJ1-2; a possible D gene is TRBD1 (5 bases). CDR3 length: 17 amino acids. The germline CDR1 and CDR2 sequences are WSHSY and SAAADI. V shed 6 bases and J shed 0 bases, with 20 bases lying between them. CDR3 DNA: TGCGCCAGCAGGGAACCCACTAGGGACGGCCCTAACTATGGCTACACCTTC. This gives the protein CASREPTRDGPNYGYTF.

CDR3 bases: TGTGCCAGCAGCCAAGTTGGCTCGTCCTCTGGGGCCAACGTCCTGACTTTC. Translating gives CASSQVGSSSGANVLTF. The chain employs TRBV4-2 and TRBJ2-6; D is ambiguous. The CDR3 runs to 17 residues. Trimming took 1 base from V and 0 from J, leaving 10 bases between them. Germline CDR1 LGHNA, CDR2 YNFKEQ.

V usage is TRBV28 and J usage is TRBJ2-2; 7 bases align to TRBD1. With 5 bases clipped from V and 7 bases from J, the junction kept 13 bases outside the gene matches. CDR1 is MDHEN, CDR2 SYDVKM, per germline. The CDR3 consists of 16 residues. CDR3 in amino acids: CASSGTGVFSHGELFF. The CDR3 DNA reads as TGTGCCAGCAGTGGAACAGGGGTCTTTTCCCACGGGGAGCTGTTTTTT.

The V call is TRBV5-3, the J call TRBJ2-1; tentatively, D is TRBD1 (6 bases). TRBV5-3 is an open reading frame, and its role is uncertain. This CDR3 is built from 18 residues. V lost 1 base, J lost 1 base, and 18 bases lay in between. The CDR3 sequence: CARSLPAPSRGSYNEQFF. DNA for the CDR3: TGTGCCAGAAGCTTGCCAGCCCCTAGCAGGGGTTCCTACAATGAGCAGTTCTTC.